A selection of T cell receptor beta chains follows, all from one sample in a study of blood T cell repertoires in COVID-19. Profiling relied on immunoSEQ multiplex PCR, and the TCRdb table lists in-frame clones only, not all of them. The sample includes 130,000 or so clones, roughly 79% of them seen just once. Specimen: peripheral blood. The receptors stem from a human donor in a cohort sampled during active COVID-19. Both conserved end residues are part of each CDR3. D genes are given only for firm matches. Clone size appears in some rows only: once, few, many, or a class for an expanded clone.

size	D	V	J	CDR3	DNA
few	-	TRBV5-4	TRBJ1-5	CASSPGGGHNQPQHF	TGTGCCAGCAGCCCTGGGGGGGGGCACAATCAGCCCCAGCATTTT
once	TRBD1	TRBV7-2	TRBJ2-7	CASSSRQGGRPDEQYF	TGTGCCAGCAGCTCCCGACAGGGGGGACGACCGGACGAGCAGTACTTC
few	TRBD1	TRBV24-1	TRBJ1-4	CATSSGQGTEKLFF	TGTGCCACCAGTTCCGGACAGGGGACTGAAAAACTGTTTTTT
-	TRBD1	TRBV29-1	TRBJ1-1	CSVEEWTGFMNTEAFF	TGCAGCGTTGAAGAGTGGACAGGGTTCATGAACACTGAAGCTTTCTTT
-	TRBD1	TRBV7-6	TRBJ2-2	CASSLGQGRDTGELFF	TGTGCCAGCAGCCTGGGACAGGGCCGAGACACCGGGGAGCTGTTTTTT
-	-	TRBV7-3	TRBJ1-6	CASSLNGGSNSPLHF	TGTGCCAGCAGCTTAAACGGGGGGAGTAATTCACCCCTCCACTTT
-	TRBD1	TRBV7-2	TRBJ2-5	CASSLAGTGGETQYF	TGTGCCAGCAGCTTAGCCGGGACAGGAGGAGAGACCCAGTACTTC
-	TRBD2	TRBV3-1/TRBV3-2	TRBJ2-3	CASSQEGLAGGGTDTQYF	TGTGCCAGCAGCCAAGAGGGACTAGCGGGCGGGGGCACAGATACGCAGTATTTT
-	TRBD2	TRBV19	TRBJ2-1	CASSMPTRGGYNEQFF	TGTGCCAGTAGTATGCCTACGCGGGGGGGGTACAATGAGCAGTTCTTC
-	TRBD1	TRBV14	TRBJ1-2	CASSQDPLGAGGQGYTF	TGTGCCAGCAGCCAAGATCCACTGGGGGCAGGGGGCCAAGGCTACACCTTC
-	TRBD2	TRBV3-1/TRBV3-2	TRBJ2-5	CASSRLADHQETQYF	TGTGCCAGCAGCCGACTAGCGGACCACCAAGAGACCCAGTACTTC
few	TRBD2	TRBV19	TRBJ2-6	CASSKTSGSPGGANVLTF	TGTGCCAGTAGCAAGACTAGCGGGAGTCCGGGTGGGGCCAACGTCCTGACTTTC
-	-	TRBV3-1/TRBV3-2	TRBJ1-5	CASSQDQGRGSNQPQHF	TGTGCCAGCAGCCAAGATCAGGGCAGGGGCAGTAATCAGCCCCAGCATTTT
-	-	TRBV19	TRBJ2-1	CASKRGMGAVPRNEQFF	TGTGCCAGTAAACGTGGCATGGGAGCTGTCCCGAGGAATGAGCAGTTCTTC
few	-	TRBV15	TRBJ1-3	CATSRAPGGTGNTIYF	TGTGCCACCAGCAGAGCCCCCGGGGGGACTGGAAACACCATATATTTT
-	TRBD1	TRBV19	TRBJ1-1	CASSQTGGTEAFF	TGTGCCAGTAGTCAAACAGGGGGCACTGAAGCTTTCTTT
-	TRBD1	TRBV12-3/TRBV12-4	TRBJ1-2	CASSRQGSYGYTF	TGTGCCAGCAGTCGACAGGGGTCCTATGGCTACACCTTC
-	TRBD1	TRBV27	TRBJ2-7	CASSPGQGKSYEQYF	TGTGCCAGCAGCCCGGGACAGGGGAAATCCTACGAGCAGTACTTC
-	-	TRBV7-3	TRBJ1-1	CASSIGPTGNTEAFF	TGTGCCAGCAGCATAGGGCCTACAGGGAACACTGAAGCTTTCTTT
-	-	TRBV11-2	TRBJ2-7	CASSLNSGRDEQYF	TGTGCCAGCAGCTTAAACTCAGGTAGAGACGAGCAGTACTTC
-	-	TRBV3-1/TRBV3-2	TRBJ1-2	CASSQNAKGDDGGYTF	TGTGCCAGCAGCCAGAACGCGAAAGGGGATGATGGTGGCTACACCTTC
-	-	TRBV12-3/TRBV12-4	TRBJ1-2	CASSLGGDGYTF	TGTGCCAGCAGTTTGGGGGGGGATGGCTACACCTTC
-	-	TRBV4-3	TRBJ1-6	CASSQDYDRDNSPLHF	TGCGCCAGCAGCCAAGATTATGACAGAGATAATTCACCCCTCCACTTT
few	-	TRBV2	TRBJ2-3	CASSGSAGLTQYF	TGTGCCAGCAGTGGGAGTGCGGGACTTACGCAGTATTTT
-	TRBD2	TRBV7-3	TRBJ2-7	CASSSEPGLPSNEQYF	TGTGCCAGCAGCTCCGAGCCGGGACTACCATCCAACGAGCAGTACTTC
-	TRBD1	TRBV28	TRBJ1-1	CASKRGGFIGMNTEAFF	TGTGCCAGCAAAAGAGGGGGCTTTATCGGGATGAACACTGAAGCTTTCTTT
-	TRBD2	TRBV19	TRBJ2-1	CASSTLAGVRSYNEQFF	TGTGCCAGTAGTACATTAGCGGGGGTCCGCTCCTACAATGAGCAGTTCTTC
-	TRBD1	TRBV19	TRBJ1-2	CASRALTGDYGYTF	TGTGCCAGTAGGGCCCTGACAGGGGACTATGGCTACACCTTC
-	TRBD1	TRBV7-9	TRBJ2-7	CASSLDRNSYEQYF	TGTGCCAGCAGCCTGGACAGGAATTCCTACGAGCAGTACTTC
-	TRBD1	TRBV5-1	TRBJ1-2	CASSLYDRDNDYGYTF	TGCGCCAGCAGCTTATATGACAGGGATAACGACTATGGCTACACCTTC
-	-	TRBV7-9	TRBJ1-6	CASSPRGREVSPLHF	TGTGCCAGCAGCCCCCGGGGCAGGGAGGTTTCACCCCTCCACTTT
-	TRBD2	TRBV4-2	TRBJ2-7	CASSQAASSGSYEQYF	TGTGCCAGCAGCCAAGCCGCTAGTAGCGGGAGCTACGAGCAGTACTTC
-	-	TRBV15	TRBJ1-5	CATSREGGNWAQHF	TGTGCCACCAGCAGAGAGGGCGGGAATTGGGCCCAGCATTTT
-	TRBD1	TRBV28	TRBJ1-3	CASRNDRGGNTIYF	TGTGCCAGCAGAAATGACAGGGGAGGAAACACCATATATTTT
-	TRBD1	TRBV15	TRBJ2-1	CATSFVPGQLSSYNEQFF	TGTGCCACCAGCTTCGTCCCGGGACAGCTTAGCTCCTACAATGAGCAGTTCTTC
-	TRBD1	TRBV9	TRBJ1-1	CASSIGGGKNTEAFF	TGTGCCAGCAGCATAGGGGGCGGGAAGAACACTGAAGCTTTCTTT
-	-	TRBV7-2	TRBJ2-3	CASSPERTSTDTQYF	TGTGCCAGCAGCCCGGAGCGGACTAGCACAGATACGCAGTATTTT
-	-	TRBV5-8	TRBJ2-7	CASILTGKEAYEQYF	TGTGCCAGCATATTAACGGGAAAGGAGGCCTACGAGCAGTACTTC
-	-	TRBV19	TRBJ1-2	CASSNFQGGRANYGYTF	TGTGCCAGTAGTAATTTCCAGGGAGGTCGGGCCAACTATGGCTACACCTTC
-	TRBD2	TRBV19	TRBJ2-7	CASSPGGSYEQYF	TGTGCCAGTAGTCCGGGGGGGAGCTACGAGCAGTACTTC
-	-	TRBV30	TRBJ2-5	CAWRAGRREQETQYF	TGTGCCTGGAGGGCGGGGCGGAGAGAACAAGAGACCCAGTACTTC
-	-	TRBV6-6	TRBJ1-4	CASSLSPEMGEKLFF	TGTGCCAGCAGCTTATCACCGGAGATGGGTGAAAAACTGTTTTTT
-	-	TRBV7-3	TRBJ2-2	CASSLLETANTGELFF	TGTGCCAGCAGCTTATTAGAGACAGCTAACACCGGGGAGCTGTTTTTT
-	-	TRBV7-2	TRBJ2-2	CASSPDTGELFF	TGTGCCAGCAGTCCGGACACCGGGGAGCTGTTTTTT
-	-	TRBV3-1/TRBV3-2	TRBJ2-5	CASSRTRGGTQYF	TGTGCCAGCAGTCGGACTAGGGGGGGGACCCAGTACTTC
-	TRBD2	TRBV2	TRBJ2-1	CASSTGLAAYNEQFF	TGTGCCAGCAGCACAGGACTAGCGGCGTACAATGAGCAGTTCTTC
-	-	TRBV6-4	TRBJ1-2	CASSGQGYGYTF	TGTGCCAGCAGTGGTCAGGGCTATGGCTACACCTTC